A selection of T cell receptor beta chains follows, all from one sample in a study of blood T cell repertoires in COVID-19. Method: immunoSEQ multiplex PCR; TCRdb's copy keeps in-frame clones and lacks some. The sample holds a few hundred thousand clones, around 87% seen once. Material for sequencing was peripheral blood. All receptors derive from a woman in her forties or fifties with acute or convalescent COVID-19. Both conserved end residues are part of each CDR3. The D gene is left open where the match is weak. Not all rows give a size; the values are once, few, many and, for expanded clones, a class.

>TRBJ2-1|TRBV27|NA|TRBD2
TGTGCCAGCAGTTTATCACAGCGGGGGGCTGGGCAGTTCTTC
CASSLSQRGAGQFF
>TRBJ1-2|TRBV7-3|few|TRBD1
TGTGCCAGCAGCTTACAGGGGGCACAGGGCTACACCTTC
CASSLQGAQGYTF
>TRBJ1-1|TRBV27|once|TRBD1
TGTGCCAGCAGTTTATCTCCAGACAGGGGGCGGGACACTGAAGCTTTCTTT
CASSLSPDRGRDTEAFF
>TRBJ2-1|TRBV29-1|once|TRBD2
TGCAGCGTTGAAACCGGAAGCGGGAGCTCCTACAATGAGCAGTTCTTC
CSVETGSGSSYNEQFF
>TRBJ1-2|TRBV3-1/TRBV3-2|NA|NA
TGTGCCAGCAGCCAACTGCGGTTCCGTACCGCCTTC
CASSQLRFRTAF
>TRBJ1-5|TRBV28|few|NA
TGTGCCAGCACCCCGAGGTATTTTGGGGCCTCCGAAAATAGCAATCAGCCCCAGCATTTT
CASTPRYFGASENSNQPQHF
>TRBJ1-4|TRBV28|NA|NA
TGTGCCAGCAGTTTTGGAGGATCAATATCTCCTCAAAAACTGTTTTTT
CASSFGGSISPQKLFF
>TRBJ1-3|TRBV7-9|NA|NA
TGTGCCAGCAGCTTGAACCAGGGATATGGAAACACCATATATTTT
CASSLNQGYGNTIYF
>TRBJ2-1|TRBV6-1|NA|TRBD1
TGTGCCAGCAGTGAAGAAGCGGGACAGGGCCTCAATGAGCAGTTCTTC
CASSEEAGQGLNEQFF
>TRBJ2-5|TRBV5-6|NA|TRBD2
TGTGCCAGCAGCTTGGGCCTGGGACTACAAGAGACCCAGTACTTC
CASSLGLGLQETQYF
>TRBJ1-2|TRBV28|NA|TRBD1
TGTGCCAGCAGGATACAGGGGACTAACTATGGCTACACCTTC
CASRIQGTNYGYTF
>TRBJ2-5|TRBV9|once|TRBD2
TGTGCCAGCAGCGTAGGATCTAGCGGTCAAGAGACCCAGTACTTC
CASSVGSSGQETQYF
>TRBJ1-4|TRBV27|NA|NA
TGTGCCAGCAGTAATGCAGGGGCGCATGAAAAACTGTTTTTT
CASSNAGAHEKLFF
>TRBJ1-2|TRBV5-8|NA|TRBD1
TGTGCCAGCAGCTTGAAAACAGGACAGGCTGGTGGCTACACCTTC
CASSLKTGQAGGYTF
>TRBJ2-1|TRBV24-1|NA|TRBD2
TGTGCCACCAGTGATGCCCTAGCGGGAGAGGGCAATGAGCAGTTCTTC
CATSDALAGEGNEQFF
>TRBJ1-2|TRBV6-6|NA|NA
TGTGCCAGCACCGAAGAAGGGGTGACTCCTGGCTACACCTTC
CASTEEGVTPGYTF
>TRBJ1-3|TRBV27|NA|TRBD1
TGTGCCAGCAGTTCTCCCACAGGGGGCCGCACTGGAAACACCATATATTTT
CASSSPTGGRTGNTIYF
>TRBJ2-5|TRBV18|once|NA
TGTGCCAGCTCAACACAAGAGACCCAGTACTTC
CASSTQETQYF
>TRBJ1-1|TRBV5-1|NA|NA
TGCGCCAGCAGCCAGACAGGTTCCCCTGAAGCTTTCTTT
CASSQTGSPEAFF
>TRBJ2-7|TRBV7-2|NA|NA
TGTGCCAGCAGCTTAGCGCCAGGTTACGAGCAGTACTTC
CASSLAPGYEQYF
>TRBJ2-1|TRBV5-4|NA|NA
TGTGCCAGCAGCTTGGGATATCGCGGGAATGAGGATGAGCAGTTCTTC
CASSLGYRGNEDEQFF
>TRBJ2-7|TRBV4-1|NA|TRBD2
TGCGCCAGCAGCCAAGACGGGACTAGCGGCTACGAGCAGTACTTC
CASSQDGTSGYEQYF
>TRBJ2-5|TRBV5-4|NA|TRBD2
TGTGCCAGCAGCAGTAGCGGGAGGGCTCTTGAGACCCAGTACTTC
CASSSSGRALETQYF
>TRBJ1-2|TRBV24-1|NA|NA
TGTGCCACCAGTTCGCGGAGTAGTGGCTACACCTTC
CATSSRSSGYTF
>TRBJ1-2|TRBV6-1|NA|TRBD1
TGTGCCAGCAGTGAACCTGGGACAGGGGCCTATGGCTACACCTTC
CASSEPGTGAYGYTF
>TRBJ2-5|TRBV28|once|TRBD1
TGTGCCAGCAGTTCACAGGGGGTTCAAGAGACCCAGTACTTC
CASSSQGVQETQYF
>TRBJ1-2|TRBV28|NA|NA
TGTGCCAGCAGTGCGCCATACTATGGCTACACCTTC
CASSAPYYGYTF
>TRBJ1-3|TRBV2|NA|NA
TGTGCCAGCAGTGACAGGGCCTCTGGAAACACCATATATTTT
CASSDRASGNTIYF
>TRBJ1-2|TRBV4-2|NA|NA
TGTGCCAGCAGCCAAGGTGGAGGGTCAGGGGGCTACACCTTC
CASSQGGGSGGYTF
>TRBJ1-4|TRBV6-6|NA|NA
TGTGCCAGCAGTTACTACCAGGGGAACAAACTGTTTTTT
CASSYYQGNKLFF
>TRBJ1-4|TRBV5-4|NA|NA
TGTGCCAGCAGCCAATCGGACAGATCAGAAAAACTGTTTTTT
CASSQSDRSEKLFF
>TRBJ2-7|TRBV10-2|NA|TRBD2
TGCGCTACTAGCGGAGCCACCTACGAGCAGTACTTC
CATSGATYEQYF
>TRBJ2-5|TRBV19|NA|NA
TGTGCCAGTAGTATAGGCGGGATCCAAGAGACCCAGTACTTC
CASSIGGIQETQYF
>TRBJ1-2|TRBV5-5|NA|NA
TGTGCCAGCAGCTTGGCAGGGGCTCTTGGCTACACCTTC
CASSLAGALGYTF
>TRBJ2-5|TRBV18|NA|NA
TGTGCCAGCTCACGAGTAGCGGTGATGCAAGAGACCCAGTACTTC
CASSRVAVMQETQYF
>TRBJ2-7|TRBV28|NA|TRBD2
TGTGCCAGCACCATGACTAGCGGGAGGGCCTTTTTTTTATTCTACGAGCAGTACTTC
CASTMTSGRAFFLFYEQYF
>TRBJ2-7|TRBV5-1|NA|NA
TGCGCCAGCAGCCAGGCCGGGACACCCCTGGAGCAGTACTTC
CASSQAGTPLEQYF
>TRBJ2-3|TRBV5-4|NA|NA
TGTGCCAGCAGCTTTCACGGGGGGCAGGGAGATACGCAGTATTTT
CASSFHGGQGDTQYF